Below, one T cell receptor (beta chain) is given with its context. Its antigen is still unknown. Subjects with ophthalmopathy showed a Clinical Activity Score no lower than 3, a NOSPECS grade no lower than 4, and a duration shorter than 3 months. Patients were excluded because of uncontrolled infection, other autoimmune disease, pregnancy or lactation. CDR3 length equals 13 residues. The germline V and J ends were trimmed by 3 bases and 5 bases, with 13 bases remaining between them. Germline V lookup: CDR1 DFQATT, CDR2 SNEGSKA (reference sequence). Researchers amplified the TCR beta CDR3 regions from RNA transcripts. A first-round RT-PCR of the TCR CDR3 used the HTBI primer set. TCRdb fed the multiplex PCR reads into MiXCR, producing one record per CDR3 protein. The table includes over 400,000 distinct CDR3 sequences, approximately 23% detected once. The record originates from a study of T cells in Graves' hyperthyroidism and ophthalmopathy. Study-level points and caveats: Ophthalmopathy, as predicted by the model, came a median around 7 months after the prediction. Blood held most thyroid clonotypes expanded above 0.001 frequency.

This sequence joins TRBV20-1 and TRBJ2-5; D is unresolved. Sequenced input: blood. The source is a woman in her 70s with Graves' ophthalmopathy. CDR3: CSASVGRPETQYF. CDR3 in DNA: TGCAGTGCTAGTGTGGGAAGGCCGGAGACCCAGTACTTC.